The 12 T cell receptor beta chains given below trace back to one sample, sequenced in a study of blood T cell repertoires in COVID-19. The method was immunoSEQ multiplex PCR; TCRdb's version includes in-frame clones alone and lacks a portion of them. In the table there are under 250,000 clones, around 86% of which are singletons. Sequenced material: peripheral blood. These receptors were collected from a man over 45 with COVID-19, enrolled during active disease.

The CDR3 loop is CASSPGLAGLGETQYF. The CDR3 DNA is TGTGCCAGCTCACCAGGACTAGCGGGACTGGGGGAGACCCAGTACTTC. The genes are TRBV18 and TRBJ2-5, with TRBD2 matching over 12 bases. CDR1 and CDR2 from the germline V gene are KGHSH and LQKENI. The CDR3 consists of 16 residues. Trimming at V came to 2 bases and at J to 5 bases, leaving 6 bases not matched to a gene.

The chain employs TRBV11-3 and TRBJ2-1, with 7 positions matching TRBD1. CDR1 is SGHNT, CDR2 YENEEA, per germline. The V and J ends lost 5 bases and 0 bases, in that order; junction bases with no gene match: 10. This CDR3 has 17 amino acids. The CDR3: CASSPRTGSSSYNEQFF. The DNA for the CDR3 is TGTGCCAGCAGCCCCCGGACAGGCTCGAGCTCCTACAATGAGCAGTTCTTC.

The V call is TRBV6-5, the J call TRBJ1-6, with 7 bases lining up with TRBD1. CDR1 is MNHEY and CDR2 is SVGAGI in the germline V gene. V gave up 6 bases and J gave up 7 bases; unmatched junction bases: 9. This CDR3 is 15 amino acids long. CDR3 sequence (DNA): TGTGCCAGCAGGGAGGGGGCTTGGGGGAATTCACCCCTCCACTTT. This codes for CASREGAWGNSPLHF.

This chain uses TRBV7-8 with TRBJ1-2, with TRBD1 as a possible D gene (5 bases). Per germline, CDR1 SGHVS and CDR2 FQNEAQ. The ends were cut back, 2 bases at V and 4 bases at J, with 14 bases in the middle. This CDR3 region has 15 residues. CDR3 in amino acids: CASSLRREAVYGYTF. Written as DNA, the CDR3 is TGTGCCAGCAGCTTACGCAGGGAGGCGGTCTATGGCTACACCTTC.

The chain uses TRBV7-6 and TRBJ1-1; D is perhaps TRBD1 (6 bases). The CDR3 sequence is 16 residues long. V was shortened by 5 bases and J by 1 base, with 17 bases between the two germline ends. The germline V gene encodes CDR1 SGHVS and CDR2 FNYEAQ. The CDR3 DNA sequence: TGTGCCAGCAGCAGGGGGACGAAACAGGGGAACACTGAAGCTTTCTTT. Its protein is CASSRGTKQGNTEAFF.

V usage is TRBV4-1 and J usage is TRBJ2-7; 10 bases line up with TRBD1. Germline V gives CDR1 MGHRA, CDR2 YSYEKL. The CDR3 totals 15 residues. V lost 1 base to trimming and J lost 3 bases; unmatched junction nucleotides: 3. The CDR3 nucleotides read TGCGCCAGCAGCCAAGCAGGGACAGGGGTCTACGAGCAGTACTTC. Translated: CASSQAGTGVYEQYF.

J is TRBJ1-4 and V is TRBV2, with D maybe TRBD1 (5 bases). Germline-derived CDR1 and CDR2 are SNHLY and FYNNEI. The V gene lost 8 bases and the J gene lost 3 bases, with 10 bases spanning the gap. This CDR3 has 13 residues. In DNA form, the CDR3 reads TGTGCCAGCGGCCGGGACTCTAATGAAAAACTGTTTTTT. Amino acid sequence: CASGRDSNEKLFF. Combining the CDR3 with reference TRBV2 and TRBJ1-4 gives the whole variable domain EPEVTQTPSHQVTQMGQEVILRCVPISNHLYFYWYRQILGQKVEFLVSFYNNEISEKSEIFDDQFSVERPDGSNFTLKIRSTKLEDSAMYFCASGRDSNEKLFFGSGTQLSVL.

Only a few counts were recorded for this clone. This chain joins TRBV9 and TRBJ2-1; possibly TRBD1 for D (6 bases). The germline V and J ends were trimmed by 4 bases and 6 bases, with 17 bases remaining between them. The CDR3 is made up of 15 amino acids. Germline CDR1 SGDLS, CDR2 YYNGEE. CDR3 nucleotides: TGTGCCAGCAGCTTTCCCCCGGGACACCTCAATGAGCAGTTCTTC. The encoded protein is CASSFPPGHLNEQFF.

The chain has TRBV13 and TRBJ2-1; D is possibly TRBD1 (6 bases). CDR3 length: 16 residues. V lost 4 bases and J 3 bases, leaving 16 bases between the germline ends. Per germline, CDR1 PRHDT and CDR2 FYEKMQ (reference sequence). The CDR3 DNA reads TGTGCCAGCAGCTCACGACAGGAACCCTTCTACAATGAGCAGTTCTTC. It encodes CASSSRQEPFYNEQFF.

Here the CDR3 reads CASSLLVSTDTQYF. As DNA, the CDR3 is TGTGCCAGCAGTTTACTAGTGAGCACAGATACGCAGTATTTT. The chain is built from TRBV6-2 or TRBV6-3 and TRBJ2-3, with D maybe TRBD2 (5 bases). In germline, CDR1 is MNHEY, CDR2 SVGEGT. This CDR3 contains 14 residues. The V and J ends lost 4 bases and 0 bases respectively, with 8 bases between them.

The chain is built from TRBV30 and TRBJ1-5; 10 bases align to TRBD1. CDR1 and CDR2 from the germline V gene are GTSNPN and SVGIG (reference sequence). The trim removed 2 bases at V and 8 bases at J, leaving 12 bases unmatched. The CDR3 contains 16 residues. This chain's CDR3 is CAWSTGQGVWGEPQHF. The CDR3 DNA reads as TGTGCCTGGAGTACCGGACAGGGGGTTTGGGGAGAGCCCCAGCATTTT.

The chain uses TRBV27 and TRBJ2-5; 12 bases match TRBD2. The CDR3 length is 17 residues. J gave up 5 bases and V 2 bases, and 9 bases lay outside the gene matches. CDR1 and CDR2 from the germline V gene are MNHEY and SMNVEV (reference sequence). As DNA, the CDR3 is TGTGCCAGCAGTTTACATTACCTAGCGGGAGGGCCGGAGACCCAGTACTTC. Its protein product is CASSLHYLAGGPETQYF.